Shown below are 26 T cell receptor beta chains from a single sample sequenced in a study of cytomegalovirus exposure and HLA in healthy donors. The primer mix had 60 Vbeta and 13 Jbeta primers. The data were produced by immunoSEQ multiplex PCR, yet TCRdb's version contains in-frame clones alone and is incomplete. Of about 150,000 clones detected, 80% to 90% appear once; the ten largest clones hold less than 2.5%. The sample taken for sequencing was PBMCs. These receptors came from a woman between 18 and 29 years old in good health and CMV-seronegative.

V gene TRBV7-8 combines with J gene TRBJ1-6; D remains ambiguous. Germline V gene lookup returns CDR1 SGHVS and CDR2 FQNEAQ. The CDR3 has 17 residues. The V and J ends lost 1 base and 6 bases respectively, with 16 bases between them. As DNA, the CDR3 is TGTGCCAGCAGCTTAGGTCCGGGAGACTACCTTAATTCACCCCTCCACTTT. Translation gives CASSLGPGDYLNSPLHF.

Regarding this clone: The germline gene is not matched at one end of the junction; a read error may be the cause. The CDR3 spells CSVESGQGGIIQHF. The CDR3 coding sequence is TGCAGCGTTGAGTCGGGACAGGGTGGGATTATTCAGCACTTC. The chain links TRBV29-1 to TRBJ2-4, with 9 bases aligning to TRBD1. CDR1 and CDR2 (germline): SQVTM, ANQGSEA. The CDR3 has 14 amino acids.

This chain connects TRBV6-6 to TRBJ1-2; 10 bases are shared with TRBD1. This CDR3 is built from 15 residues. CDR1 is MNHNY and CDR2 is SVGAGI in the germline V gene (reference sequence). V was clipped by 0 bases and J by 6 bases; unmatched bases: 4. This CDR3 is CASSYSGTGENGYTF. The CDR3 DNA reads TGTGCCAGCAGTTACTCCGGGACAGGGGAGAATGGCTACACCTTC.

This clone has just one count. The V gene is TRBV5-4, the J gene TRBJ2-3; a weak D match, TRBD2 (7 bases). The CDR3 length is 15 residues. V lost 3 bases and J lost 0, with 11 bases in between. The V gene's germline CDR1 is SGHNT and CDR2 YYREEE (reference sequence). CDR3 bases: TGTGCCAGCAGCTCCGGGGGGCCTAGCACAGATACGCAGTATTTT. Translating gives CASSSGGPSTDTQYF.

The chain recombines TRBV5-4 with TRBJ2-4; TRBD1 aligns across 10 bases. Trimming at V came to 5 bases and at J to 1 base, leaving 6 bases not matched to a gene. Germline CDR1 is SGHNT and CDR2 is YYREEE (reference sequence). The CDR3 extends over 16 amino acids. The CDR3 spells CASSAGQGRAKNIQYF. CDR3 DNA: TGTGCCAGCAGTGCGGGACAGGGGAGGGCCAAAAACATTCAGTACTTC.

The rearrangement uses TRBV4-3 and TRBJ2-3; 7 positions match TRBD2. This CDR3 contains 16 residues. Trimming at V came to 4 bases and at J to 0 bases, leaving 7 bases not matched to a gene. CDR1 LGHNA and CDR2 YSLEER come from the germline V gene. The CDR3 DNA reads as TGCGCCAGCAGCCTGTCCGCGGGGGATAGCACAGATACGCAGTATTTT. This gives the protein CASSLSAGDSTDTQYF.

This sequence joins TRBV19 and TRBJ1-2, with D possibly being TRBD1 (5 bases). V lost 3 bases to trimming and J lost 4 bases, with 12 bases between them. The CDR3 sequence is 14 residues long. Germline V gives CDR1 LNHDA, CDR2 SQIVND (reference sequence). The CDR3 nucleotides are TGTGCCAGTAGTATTTCCGGGCAGGGCTATGGCTACACCTTC. Protein: CASSISGQGYGYTF.

CDR3: CATGRPNEKLFF. The CDR3 DNA reads as TGTGCCACAGGGAGGCCTAATGAAAAACTGTTTTTT. This chain uses TRBV2 with TRBJ1-4; D perhaps matches TRBD1 (5 bases). V was pared by 10 bases and J by 3 bases, with 9 bases between. The CDR3 contains 12 residues. Germline V gives CDR1 SNHLY, CDR2 FYNNEI.

The chain carries TRBV6-4 and TRBJ2-2; TRBD1 matches at 12 bases. Germline loops: CDR1 MRHNA, CDR2 SNTAGT. This CDR3 spans 16 amino acids. V lost 2 bases and J lost 2; bases outside the gene matches: 0. The CDR3 protein is CASSDGTGGNTGELFF. The CDR3 DNA sequence: TGTGCCAGCAGTGACGGGACAGGGGGCAACACCGGGGAGCTGTTTTTT.

The chain links TRBV19 to TRBJ2-7; no clear D gene. Trimming took 1 base from V and 2 from J, leaving 12 bases between them. The germline V gene has CDR1 LNHDA and CDR2 SQIVND (reference sequence). There are 15 residues in the CDR3. The CDR3 DNA is TGTGCCAGTAGTATAGTTGGCAGGCCTACCTACGAGCAGTACTTC. The encoded protein is CASSIVGRPTYEQYF.

The chain combines TRBV7-2 with TRBJ2-7, with 10 bases aligning to TRBD1. Germline V gives CDR1 SGHTA, CDR2 FQGNSA. V shed 9 bases, J shed 0 bases, and the junction held 2 bases outside the gene matches. This CDR3 contains 13 residues. CDR3 nucleotide sequence: TGTGCCAGTCGACAGGGGGCCTCCTACGAGCAGTACTTC. As protein: CASRQGASYEQYF.

This chain links TRBV7-9 with TRBJ2-1, with 8 bases identical to TRBD2. The trim removed 1 base at V and 5 bases at J, leaving 16 bases unmatched. Germline V gene data show CDR1 as SEHNR and CDR2 as FQNEAQ (reference sequence). The length of the CDR3 is 19 residues. Here the CDR3 reads CASSLDFSLRLANNNEQFF. The CDR3 DNA is TGTGCCAGCAGCTTAGATTTTTCCCTCAGACTAGCGAATAACAATGAGCAGTTCTTC.

This chain connects TRBV7-2 to TRBJ2-1, with TRBD2 matching over 14 bases. CDR3 length equals 15 residues. Germline loops: CDR1 SGHTA, CDR2 FQGNSA. Germline trimming cut 4 bases from V and 8 bases from J; bases unmatched to any gene: 4. The CDR3 here is CASSSGTSGSDEQFF. In DNA, the CDR3 is TGTGCCAGCAGCTCAGGGACTAGCGGGAGTGATGAGCAGTTCTTC.

This clone was detected only once. The chain links TRBV27 to TRBJ2-7, with TRBD2 identical over 7 bases. Germline CDR1 MNHEY, CDR2 SMNVEV (reference sequence). This CDR3 has 17 amino acids. The trim removed 3 bases at V and 5 bases at J, leaving 16 bases unmatched. CDR3 sequence reads: CASSFLQEGGKPNEQYF. The CDR3, as DNA: TGTGCCAGCAGTTTCCTCCAGGAGGGAGGGAAGCCTAACGAGCAGTACTTC.

This rearrangement joins TRBV6-1 to TRBJ1-2; D is perhaps TRBD1 (5 bases). Trimming removed 8 bases from V and 4 bases from J, with 14 bases in between. This CDR3 spans 13 amino acids. Per the germline V gene, CDR1 is MNHNS and CDR2 is SASEGT. Here the CDR3 reads CASPDGRGYGYTF. The CDR3, as DNA: TGTGCCAGCCCAGACGGGAGGGGCTATGGCTACACCTTC.

This chain joins TRBV30 and TRBJ1-5; D unresolved. The CDR3 length is 14 residues. In germline, CDR1 is GTSNPN, CDR2 SVGIG (reference sequence). The germline V and J ends were trimmed by 1 base and 7 bases, with 14 bases remaining between them. In DNA form, the CDR3 reads TGTGCCTGGAGTGGAGGAGGGAGGAGACAGCCCCAGCATTTT. Protein sequence: CAWSGGGRRQPQHF.

This clone was detected only once. This chain joins TRBV7-2 and TRBJ1-5, with TRBD1 matching over 7 bases. The germline V gene encodes CDR1 SGHTA and CDR2 FQGNSA. CDR3 length equals 14 residues. V shed 5 bases, J shed 8 bases, and the junction held 9 bases outside the gene matches. In nucleotides, the CDR3 is TGTGCCAGCAGCCCACACAGGGGAGATAAGCCCCAGCATTTT. The encoded protein is CASSPHRGDKPQHF.

The V gene is TRBV2, the J gene TRBJ2-6; perhaps TRBD1 as D (6 bases). CDR3 size: 16 residues. Germline-derived CDR1 and CDR2 are SNHLY and FYNNEI. The V end was cut by 1 base, the J end by 4 bases, with 11 bases between. The CDR3 DNA reads TGTGCCAGCAGTGAAGAACAGGGCTCCGGGGCCAACGTCCTGACTTTC. Protein product: CASSEEQGSGANVLTF.

The chain recombines TRBV19 with TRBJ2-3; D might be TRBD1 (6 bases). Germline V CDR1 and CDR2: LNHDA, SQIVND (reference sequence). V was clipped by 5 bases and J by 4 bases, with 10 bases between them. CDR3 length: 13 residues. CDR3 nucleotides: TGTGCCAGTAGTCCTACAGGGCCAGATACGCAGTATTTT. It specifies CASSPTGPDTQYF.

V is TRBV5-1 and J is TRBJ1-6; D is undetermined. The germline V gene encodes CDR1 SGHRS and CDR2 YFSETQ. The CDR3 totals 15 residues. Deletions cut 0 bases from V and 6 bases from J, with 10 bases between. CDR3 sequence: CASSLGLPSNSPLHF. The DNA of the CDR3 is TGCGCCAGCAGCTTGGGACTCCCCTCTAATTCACCCCTCCACTTT.

This clone was observed a handful of times. This chain connects TRBV29-1 to TRBJ2-1, with a weak D call TRBD2 (6 bases). The CDR3 runs to 14 residues. The V gene's germline CDR1 is SQVTM and CDR2 ANQGSEA. Trimming stripped 4 bases from V and 3 bases from J, with 13 bases between. CDR3 amino acids: CSVGPRLVYNEQFF. CDR3 nucleotide sequence: TGCAGCGTTGGGCCGAGACTAGTCTACAATGAGCAGTTCTTC.

The chain uses TRBV5-6 and TRBJ1-4; TRBD1 matches 8 bases. Germline V lookup: CDR1 SGHDT, CDR2 YYEEEE. This CDR3 comprises 15 residues. The trim removed 5 bases at V and 8 bases at J, leaving 11 bases unmatched. CDR3 residues: CASRSTGASSEKLFF. CDR3 nucleotide sequence: TGTGCCAGCAGATCGACAGGGGCGTCATCCGAAAAACTGTTTTTT.

The CDR3 here is CASSLGRGSNYGYTF. The CDR3 DNA follows: TGTGCCAGCAGCCTGGGGCGGGGATCGAACTATGGCTACACCTTC. The J gene is TRBJ1-2, the V gene TRBV4-2, with D tentatively TRBD1 (5 bases). This CDR3 is 15 amino acids long. V was shortened by 4 bases and J by 2 bases, with 14 bases between the two germline ends. CDR1 and CDR2 from the germline V gene are LGHNA and YNFKEQ.

This chain joins TRBV11-2 and TRBJ1-6; D may be TRBD1 (5 bases). CDR3 length: 15 amino acids. V lost 3 bases, J lost 7 bases, and 13 bases lay in between. CDR1 is SGHAT and CDR2 is FQNNGV in the germline V gene. CDR3 amino acids: CASSFRSGINSPLHF. The DNA of the CDR3 is TGTGCCAGCAGCTTTCGGTCAGGGATAAATTCACCCCTCCACTTT.

As DNA, the CDR3 is TGTGCCAGCAGTCCCTCTACTAGCGGGAGATACAATGAGCAGTTCTTC. Its translation: CASSPSTSGRYNEQFF. The V and J genes are TRBV25-1 and TRBJ2-1; TRBD2 agrees at 11 bases. The length of the CDR3 is 16 residues. CDR1 and CDR2 from the germline V gene are MGHDK and SYGVNS. The V gene end was trimmed by 5 bases and the J gene end by 4 bases; junction bases not matched to a gene: 7.

The chain couples TRBV7-2 to TRBJ2-7; 8 bases fit TRBD2. Trimming took 3 bases from V and 9 from J; bases not matched to a gene: 10. The CDR3 runs to 14 residues. Looked up from germline, CDR1 is SGHTA and CDR2 is FQGNSA. This chain's CDR3 is CASSFGGGPRRQYF. As DNA, the CDR3 is TGTGCCAGCAGCTTTGGCGGGGGGCCTCGACGGCAGTACTTC.